Below are 20 T cell receptor beta chains sequenced from a single sample in a study of CD4 and CD8 cells across lung adenocarcinoma regions. TCRdb recomputed calls from the PCR reads with MiXCR, one row per CDR3 protein. The table shows approximately 19,000 distinct CDR3 sequences, with roughly 54% occurring only once. Sequencing was performed on CD8+ T cells from the center of a lung tumor. Receptors were obtained from a female donor with lung adenocarcinoma. The CD4 and CD8 labels of this study may be unreliable.

A few counts support this clonotype. The chain has TRBV25-1 and TRBJ1-1; no firm D call. V gave up 3 bases and J gave up 2 bases, with 7 bases separating them. Germline V gene lookup returns CDR1 MGHDK and CDR2 SYGVNS. This CDR3 comprises 13 residues. The CDR3 here is CASSEGPNTEAFF. CDR3 nucleotide sequence: TGTGCCAGCAGTGAGGGTCCTAACACTGAAGCTTTCTTT.

V usage is TRBV9 and J usage is TRBJ2-3; 7 nucleotides line up with TRBD2. The CDR3 consists of 18 residues. The germline V gene encodes CDR1 SGDLS and CDR2 YYNGEE. The V and J ends lost 0 bases and 2 bases, in that order; junction bases with no gene match: 12. The CDR3 region is CASSVESSGPLLTDTQYF. The CDR3 DNA sequence: TGTGCCAGCAGCGTAGAGAGTAGCGGGCCTTTGCTCACAGATACGCAGTATTTT.

Ten or more counts support this clonotype. The chain links TRBV6-1 to TRBJ2-1, with D unclear. V shed 6 bases and J shed 3 bases, with 9 bases lying between them. Germline CDR1 and CDR2: MNHNS and SASEGT. CDR3 length: 13 amino acids. The CDR3 nucleotides read TGTGCCAGCAGGCCTGGAAACTACAATGAGCAGTTCTTC. It translates to CASRPGNYNEQFF.

The gene calls are TRBV6-1 and TRBJ2-5; a weak D match, TRBD2 (6 bases). Trimming stripped 5 bases from V and 1 base from J, with 20 bases between. Germline lookup yields CDR1 MNHNS and CDR2 SASEGT. This CDR3 region has 17 residues. The DNA for the CDR3 is TGTGCCAGCAGTCTGGATGGAGGGGCCCTCTCCCAAGAGACCCAGTACTTC. The encoded protein is CASSLDGGALSQETQYF.

Of note for this clonotype: A junction end diverges from the germline sequence, so it may reflect a read error. The chain employs TRBV6-1 and TRBJ2-5; no clear D. The CDR3 consists of 14 residues. CDR1 and CDR2 from the germline V gene are MNHNS and SASEGT. In nucleotides, the CDR3 is TGTGCCGGCAGTGAGGCCCGTGACTTAGGTACCCAGTACTTC. It specifies CAGSEARDLGTQYF.

The chain joins TRBV3-1 to TRBJ2-3, with D perhaps given as TRBD1 or TRBD2 (5 bases each). Germline CDR1 is LGHDT and CDR2 is YNNKEL (reference sequence). The CDR3 extends over 15 amino acids. The V end was cut by 1 base, the J end by 3 bases, with 11 bases between. This CDR3 reads CASSQAYEGTDTQYF. CDR3 sequence (DNA): TGTGCCAGCAGCCAAGCCTATGAGGGGACAGATACGCAGTATTTT.

The chain recombines TRBV7-2 with TRBJ1-4; D possibly corresponds to TRBD1 (5 bases). The germline V gene has CDR1 SGHTA and CDR2 FQGNSA. Trimming removed 4 bases from V and 4 bases from J, with 10 bases in between. This CDR3 is 14 amino acids long. CDR3 in amino acids: CASSWSGGNEKLFF. In nucleotides, the CDR3 is TGTGCCAGCAGCTGGTCGGGGGGTAATGAAAAACTGTTTTTT.

The chain combines TRBV9 with TRBJ2-3; D ambiguous. V was pared by 5 bases and J by 7 bases, with 8 bases between. CDR1 is SGDLS, CDR2 YYNGEE, per germline. This CDR3 contains 11 residues. CDR3 bases: TGTGCCAGCAGTCTAGAGAATACGCAGTATTTT. It codes for CASSLENTQYF.

This clonotype was observed a single time. The chain employs TRBV5-1 and TRBJ2-1; 13 bases align to TRBD2. The V gene's germline CDR1 is SGHRS and CDR2 YFSETQ. V lost 4 bases, J lost 0 bases, and 10 bases stayed unmatched. The CDR3 runs 19 residues. The CDR3 spells CASSGGLAGPGPSYNEQFF. DNA of the CDR3: TGCGCCAGCAGCGGGGGACTAGCGGGGCCCGGACCCTCCTACAATGAGCAGTTCTTC.

A few counts support this clonotype. A much larger clone lies one base from this, so it may be a read error. This chain links TRBV9 with TRBJ2-1; D gene ambiguous. The J call could be wrong; TRBJ2-7 is a better fit for the DNA end. Germline assignment: CDR1 SGDLS and CDR2 YYNGEE. CDR3 size: 14 residues. The CDR3 region is CASSTQQLSNEQYF. DNA for the CDR3: TGTGCCAGCAGCACCCAACAGCTTTCCAATGAGCAGTACTTC.

This sequence joins TRBV30 and TRBJ1-2; 8 nucleotides line up with TRBD1. CDR1 is GTSNPN, CDR2 SVGIG, per germline (reference sequence). Losses at the gene ends were 2 bases for V and 8 bases for J; bases not matched to a gene: 13. The CDR3 extends over 15 amino acids. The CDR3 sequence: CAWSTFLTGEGGYTF. Written as DNA, the CDR3 is TGTGCCTGGAGTACCTTCCTGACAGGGGAGGGAGGCTACACCTTC.

Turning to this clonotype: At one of its ends the junction is not consistent with the germline gene, which may arise from a read error. The chain is built from TRBV6-1 and TRBJ2-5; perhaps TRBD2 as D (6 bases). CDR3 length: 14 amino acids. CDR1 MNHNS and CDR2 SASEGT come from the germline V gene. CDR3 residues: CASNGRGDQEIQYF. The CDR3 region has the DNA TGTGCCAGCAACGGGCGGGGAGACCAAGAGATCCAGTACTTC.

J is TRBJ2-4 and V is TRBV27, with D unresolved. Germline V gene lookup returns CDR1 MNHEY and CDR2 SMNVEV (reference sequence). V shed 6 bases and J shed 10 bases, with 16 bases lying between them. This CDR3 has 13 amino acids. The CDR3 sequence: CASRGREEEIQYF. The CDR3 nucleotides are TGTGCCAGCAGGGGCCGTGAAGAAGAGATTCAGTACTTC.

This clonotype occurred a few times. The V gene is TRBV6-1, the J gene TRBJ1-1; no firm D call. The CDR3 contains 14 residues. Germline assignment: CDR1 MNHNS and CDR2 SASEGT. Deletions cut 2 bases from V and 1 base from J, with 8 bases between. CDR3 sequence reads: CASSEYTKNTEAFF. In DNA form, the CDR3 reads TGTGCCAGCAGTGAATACACTAAGAACACTGAAGCTTTCTTT.

Concerning this clonotype: Germline is not matched at one junction end, which may reflect a read error. V usage is TRBV10-3 and J usage is TRBJ2-6; weak D call: TRBD1 (6 bases). Germline values: CDR1 ENHRY, CDR2 SYGVKD. The CDR3 is made up of 14 amino acids. The CDR3 DNA reads TGTGCCCCCGGGGTGTGGGCAGGGGCAAACATCCAGTCCTTC. This encodes CAPGVWAGANIQSF.

This rearrangement joins TRBV6-1 to TRBJ2-3; tentative D call: TRBD2 (6 bases). Germline CDR1 and CDR2: MNHNS and SASEGT. Trimming removed 5 bases at V and 4 bases at J, with 13 bases between. The CDR3 totals 14 residues. The CDR3 loop is CASSTGTWADTQYF. Here the CDR3 DNA reads TGTGCCAGCAGTACCGGGACTTGGGCAGATACGCAGTATTTT.

A few counts support this clonotype. The chain joins TRBV7-7 to TRBJ2-5; D possibly corresponds to TRBD2 (6 bases). The CDR3 extends over 13 amino acids. Deletions cut 1 base from V and 5 bases from J, with 8 bases between. CDR1 is SSHAT, CDR2 FNYEAQ, per germline (reference sequence). CDR3: CASSLGAGETQYF. The CDR3, as DNA: TGTGCCAGCAGCTTAGGAGCGGGTGAGACCCAGTACTTC.

This clonotype has a count of ten or more. CDR3 bases: TGTGCCAGCGGGGGGGGGCAGGGGGCACGTCTGTGGGGCGAGACCCAGTACTTC. Translation gives CASGGGQGARLWGETQYF. The chain combines TRBV6-1 with TRBJ2-5; the D gene is possibly TRBD1 (8 bases). CDR3 length: 18 residues. CDR1 MNHNS and CDR2 SASEGT come from the germline V gene. V lost 8 bases, J lost 5 bases, and 30 bases lay in between.

By sample fraction, this clonotype is medium-sized. The chain uses TRBV27 and TRBJ2-3, with TRBD1 matching over 9 bases. The V and J ends lost 5 bases and 2 bases, in that order; junction bases with no gene match: 8. Germline V gives CDR1 MNHEY, CDR2 SMNVEV (reference sequence). The CDR3 covers 16 residues. The CDR3 region has the DNA TGTGCCAGCAGTCGAGCCGGGACAGGGTACACAGATACGCAGTATTTT. Amino acids: CASSRAGTGYTDTQYF.

This clonotype was seen a single time. This chain links TRBV6-1 with TRBJ2-1; D is unclear. The CDR3 consists of 15 residues. Trimming cost V 6 bases and J 5 bases, with 17 bases left between them. From germline, CDR1 is MNHNS and CDR2 SASEGT. The CDR3 reads CASSTTTPKDNEQFF. The CDR3 coding sequence is TGTGCCAGCAGCACGACGACTCCGAAGGACAATGAGCAGTTCTTC.